These T cell receptor beta chains were read from a single sample in a study of blood T cell repertoires in COVID-19. Assay used: immunoSEQ multiplex PCR; TCRdb lists only in-frame clones, some missing. This table holds around 300,000 clones, about 87% found once. The sample was PBMCs or T cells enriched from blood (not recorded which). These receptors were collected from a woman in her 30s who had recovered from COVID-19. CDR3s include the opening cysteine and the closing phenylalanine or tryptophan. A D gene is named only where the DNA matches it firmly. Clone size is shown for a subset of rows, as once, few, many or a class of expanded clone.

size	J	D	V	CDR3	DNA
-	TRBJ2-7	-	TRBV2	CASSRGQGSYEQYF	TGTGCCAGCAGTCGGGGACAAGGGTCCTACGAGCAGTACTTC
once	TRBJ2-7	-	TRBV9	CASSAGLRGGHEQYF	TGTGCCAGCAGCGCGGGCTTGAGGGGGGGTCACGAGCAGTACTTC
-	TRBJ1-1	-	TRBV7-3	CASSSGAEAFF	TGTGCCAGCAGCTCCGGAGCGGAAGCTTTCTTT
once	TRBJ1-5	-	TRBV5-1	CASSLVPGVSSARKGSNQPQHF	TGCGCCAGCAGCCTAGTTCCTGGGGTTAGTTCAGCCAGAAAGGGGAGCAATCAGCCCCAGCATTTT
-	TRBJ1-2	-	TRBV2	CASTFGRGDGYTF	TGTGCCAGCACTTTTGGCAGGGGTGATGGCTACACCTTC
-	TRBJ2-5	-	TRBV6-2/TRBV6-3	CASSFQGRGETQYF	TGTGCCAGCAGTTTCCAGGGCCGGGGGGAGACCCAGTACTTC
-	TRBJ2-7	TRBD1	TRBV7-2	CASSLAGTGEREQYF	TGTGCCAGCAGCTTGGCCGGGACAGGGGAGCGCGAGCAGTACTTC
-	TRBJ1-6	TRBD1	TRBV6-1	CASSDGQGEVSPLHF	TGTGCCAGCAGTGATGGACAGGGGGAGGTTTCACCCCTCCACTTT
-	TRBJ2-5	-	TRBV19	CASSQTSQETQYF	TGTGCCAGTAGCCAGACTAGTCAGGAGACCCAGTACTTC
-	TRBJ2-1	TRBD2	TRBV6-5	CASSLAGGPDNEQFF	TGTGCCAGCAGCTTAGCGGGGGGGCCAGACAATGAGCAGTTCTTC
-	TRBJ1-6	TRBD1	TRBV6-1	CASSEATGQGNSPLHF	TGTGCCAGCAGTGAAGCGACGGGACAGGGGAATTCACCCCTCCACTTT
-	TRBJ1-5	-	TRBV19	CASSNRDNQPQHF	TGTGCCAGTAGTAACAGGGACAATCAGCCCCAGCATTTT
-	TRBJ1-1	-	TRBV2	CASSYRPQNTEAFF	TGTGCCAGCAGCTACAGGCCTCAGAACACTGAAGCTTTCTTT
-	TRBJ2-2	-	TRBV5-6	CASSFVRGELFF	TGTGCCAGCAGCTTCGTCAGGGGGGAGCTGTTTTTT
few	TRBJ2-1	TRBD2	TRBV4-2	CASSRDSGTSNYNEQFF	TGTGCCAGCAGCCGGGACTCCGGGACTAGCAACTACAATGAGCAGTTCTTC
-	TRBJ1-1	-	TRBV6-4	CASSDSGRGNTEAFF	TGTGCCAGCAGTGACTCGGGCAGGGGGAACACTGAAGCTTTCTTT
-	TRBJ1-3	TRBD1	TRBV5-4	CASRDRGNTIYF	TGTGCCAGCAGGGACAGGGGAAACACCATATATTTT
-	TRBJ1-2	-	TRBV4-1	CASSRGGVGYGYTF	TGCGCCAGCAGCCGTGGGGGGGTGGGCTATGGCTACACCTTC
-	TRBJ1-1	TRBD1	TRBV7-2	CASRRDRDTEAFF	TGTGCCAGCAGGCGGGACAGGGACACTGAAGCTTTCTTT
-	TRBJ1-1	-	TRBV29-1	CSVAGQMNTEAFF	TGCAGCGTTGCTGGGCAGATGAACACTGAAGCTTTCTTT
-	TRBJ2-1	TRBD2	TRBV9	CASSVGYGTRYNEQFF	TGTGCCAGCAGCGTAGGATACGGGACTAGGTACAATGAGCAGTTCTTC
-	TRBJ2-7	TRBD1	TRBV27	CASSAHRGPISYEQYF	TGTGCCAGCAGTGCTCACAGGGGGCCGATATCCTACGAGCAGTACTTC
-	TRBJ2-3	TRBD2	TRBV4-2	CASSQGTSGGGTDTQYF	TGTGCCAGCAGCCAAGGGACTAGCGGGGGGGGCACAGATACGCAGTATTTT
-	TRBJ2-7	TRBD1	TRBV4-1	CASSQDRDRGYEQYF	TGCGCCAGCAGCCAAGATAGGGACAGGGGCTACGAGCAGTACTTC
-	TRBJ2-7	TRBD1	TRBV3-1/TRBV3-2	CASSRTQGKYEQYF	TGTGCCAGCAGCCGAACACAGGGGAAATACGAGCAGTACTTC
-	TRBJ1-1	-	TRBV21-1	CASSKGPQNTEAFF	TGTGCCAGCAGCAAAGGTCCACAGAACACTGAAGCTTTCTTT
-	TRBJ1-1	TRBD1	TRBV4-1	CASSRLTGMNTEAFF	TGCGCCAGCAGCCGCCTGACAGGGATGAACACTGAAGCTTTCTTT
-	TRBJ1-5	-	TRBV19	CASSIDSGSGSNQPQHF	TGTGCCAGTAGCATTGACAGTGGAAGTGGGAGCAATCAGCCCCAGCATTTT
-	TRBJ2-7	TRBD1	TRBV7-9	CASSSGQGPSYEQYF	TGTGCCAGCAGCTCGGGACAGGGGCCCTCCTACGAGCAGTACTTC
-	TRBJ1-2	-	TRBV9	CASSVFGGPYGYTF	TGTGCCAGCAGCGTATTCGGGGGGCCCTATGGCTACACCTTC
-	TRBJ1-4	-	TRBV7-9	CASSGWNQGLEKLFF	TGTGCCAGCAGCGGCTGGAACCAGGGGCTTGAAAAACTGTTTTTT
-	TRBJ1-2	-	TRBV20-1	CSASYWTTAWGYTF	TGCAGTGCTAGTTACTGGACAACTGCGTGGGGCTACACCTTC
-	TRBJ2-1	-	TRBV4-1	CASSQERGPRTLARHNEQFF	TGCGCCAGCAGCCAAGAGAGAGGGCCCCGGACTCTAGCGAGACACAATGAGCAGTTCTTC
-	TRBJ1-1	-	TRBV6-4	CASSREVDTEAFF	TGTGCCAGCAGTAGGGAGGTGGACACTGAAGCTTTCTTT
-	TRBJ1-4	-	TRBV6-5	CASSRGRGNEKLFF	TGTGCCAGCAGCCGGGGACGGGGGAATGAAAAACTGTTTTTT
-	TRBJ1-4	-	TRBV6-5	CASSYSAGNNEKLFF	TGTGCCAGCAGTTACTCGGCGGGAAATAATGAAAAACTGTTTTTT
-	TRBJ2-2	-	TRBV6-1	CASSEWVRDTGELFF	TGTGCCAGCAGTGAATGGGTGAGGGACACCGGGGAGCTGTTTTTT
-	TRBJ2-7	TRBD2	TRBV6-5	CASSESWRGVF	TGTGCCAGCAGCGAGTCTTGGCGGGGGGTCTTC
-	TRBJ1-3	-	TRBV19	CASDGGGNTIYF	TGTGCCAGTGATGGGGGGGGAAACACCATATATTTT
-	TRBJ1-1	-	TRBV6-5	CASSYGHRDTEAFF	TGTGCCAGCAGTTATGGCCACCGGGACACTGAAGCTTTCTTT
-	TRBJ1-1	-	TRBV5-4	CASSLDGRANTEAFF	TGTGCCAGCAGCTTGGACGGCAGGGCGAACACTGAAGCTTTCTTT
few	TRBJ2-7	-	TRBV27	CASSWNPRGEGEQYF	TGTGCCAGCAGTTGGAACCCCAGGGGAGAGGGCGAGCAGTACTTC
-	TRBJ2-7	-	TRBV4-1	CASSHDARGQLGYEQYF	TGCGCCAGCAGCCATGATGCACGGGGACAACTGGGCTACGAGCAGTACTTC
-	TRBJ2-1	TRBD2	TRBV15	CATSRRTGLVAEHLYNEQFF	TGTGCCACCAGCAGACGGACGGGACTAGTAGCGGAGCATCTCTACAATGAGCAGTTCTTC
-	TRBJ2-1	-	TRBV4-1	CASSHPGVEQFF	TGCGCCAGCAGCCACCCCGGTGTTGAGCAGTTCTTC
-	TRBJ2-2	-	TRBV5-1	CASSGQQNTGELFF	TGCGCCAGCAGCGGACAGCAGAACACCGGGGAGCTGTTTTTT
-	TRBJ2-7	-	TRBV28	CASSFGTGTRYEQYF	TGTGCCAGCAGTTTCGGGACAGGGACTAGGTACGAGCAGTACTTC
-	TRBJ2-7	TRBD2	TRBV9	CASSPLASGGDEQYF	TGTGCCAGCAGCCCGCTGGCCAGCGGGGGGGACGAGCAGTACTTC
-	TRBJ1-2	-	TRBV7-2	CASSFYSGYTF	TGTGCCAGCAGCTTTTACAGCGGCTACACCTTC
-	TRBJ2-3	TRBD1	TRBV2	CASTDPLTGVTDTQYF	TGTGCCAGCACCGACCCTTTGACAGGGGTCACAGATACGCAGTATTTT
-	TRBJ1-1	-	TRBV29-1	CSVDRYTGNTEAFF	TGCAGCGTCGACAGATACACAGGGAACACTGAAGCTTTCTTT
-	TRBJ1-1	-	TRBV11-2	CASSLSVLATEAFF	TGTGCCAGCAGTCTCTCTGTCTTGGCCACTGAAGCTTTCTTT
-	TRBJ1-2	-	TRBV2	CASTTLRGGVEGYTF	TGTGCCAGCACCACTTTGAGGGGGGGGGTTGAGGGCTACACCTTC
-	TRBJ1-2	-	TRBV30	CAWSGQLNYGYTF	TGTGCCTGGAGTGGACAGCTCAACTATGGCTACACCTTC
-	TRBJ1-6	TRBD1	TRBV6-5	CASSLGQANSPLHF	TGTGCCAGCAGCCTGGGACAGGCTAATTCACCCCTCCACTTT
-	TRBJ2-2	-	TRBV7-2	CASSSEGGINTGELFF	TGTGCCAGCAGCTCCGAGGGGGGGATTAACACCGGGGAGCTGTTTTTT
-	TRBJ2-7	TRBD1	TRBV4-1	CASSPWQAGGYEQYF	TGCGCCAGCAGCCCCTGGCAGGCAGGGGGATACGAGCAGTACTTC
-	TRBJ1-2	-	TRBV6-2/TRBV6-3	CASSFLGGSYGYTF	TGTGCCAGCAGCTTCCTCGGGGGAAGCTATGGCTACACCTTC
-	TRBJ1-5	-	TRBV19	CASSIRGKLVPQHF	TGTGCCAGTAGCATCCGGGGTAAGTTAGTGCCCCAGCATTTT